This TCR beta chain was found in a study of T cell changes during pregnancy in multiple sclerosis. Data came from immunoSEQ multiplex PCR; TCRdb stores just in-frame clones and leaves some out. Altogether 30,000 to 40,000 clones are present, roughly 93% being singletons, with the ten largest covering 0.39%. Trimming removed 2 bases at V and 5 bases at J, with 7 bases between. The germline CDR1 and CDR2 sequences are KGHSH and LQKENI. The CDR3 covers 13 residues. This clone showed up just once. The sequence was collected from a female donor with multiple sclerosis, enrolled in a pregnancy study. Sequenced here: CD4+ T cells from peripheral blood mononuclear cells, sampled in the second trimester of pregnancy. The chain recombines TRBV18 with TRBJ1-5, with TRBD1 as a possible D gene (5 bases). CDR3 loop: CASSPFRDQPQHF. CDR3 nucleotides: TGTGCCAGCTCACCATTCAGGGATCAGCCCCAGCATTTT.